The clone carrying this TCR beta chain was picked up one time. Original data processing: How many nucleated cells were present was estimated from reference gene primer amplification. Using immunoSEQ multiplex PCR, the repertoire was profiled, and TCRdb retains in-frame clones only, with some absent. That table furnishes V, J and clone size, whereas the DNA furnished D and trimming. The sample carries approximately 280,000 clones, about 89% recorded once. The entry originates in a study of blood T cell repertoires in COVID-19. Study-wide background: Acute-phase and convalescent COVID-19 samples originated in the United States, Italy and Spain. T cells, B-cell-depleted T cells, or PBMCs provided the cDNA or gDNA that served as material.

V was cut by 6 bases and J by 6 bases, with 18 bases left in between. This CDR3 has 15 residues. Germline lookup yields CDR1 LNHDA and CDR2 SQIVND (reference sequence). The J gene is TRBJ1-5, the V gene TRBV19; D perhaps matches TRBD1 (5 bases). Material: peripheral blood. This TCR was sampled from a man between 40 and 49 years old with acute or convalescent COVID-19. CDR3 bases: TGTGCCAGTAGAATGGGGCCCGGACCCTTTCAGCCCCAGCATTTT. Its translation is CASRMGPGPFQPQHF.